This T cell receptor (beta chain) was captured in a study of regulatory T cells in long-lasting Graves disease (dated by TCRdb to the early 2020s). About the investigation overall: Persistent Graves' disease was defined as antithyroid drug treatment for over 5 years with persistently positive TSH receptor autoantibodies. This study used TCR sequencing and RNA sequencing of peripheral blood to compare persistent Graves' disease patients against newly diagnosed Graves' disease patients. The study took place in China and was registered as a clinical trial. A total of roughly 35 samples underwent TCR sequencing: some 13 from persistent and around 20 from newly diagnosed Graves' disease patients. Antithyroid drugs had been taken for 8.5 to 12 years on average by persistent Graves' disease patients in the clinical cohort.

CDR1 is given as MNHEY and CDR2 as SVGEGT, both from the germline V gene. Taken from cysteine to phenylalanine, the CDR3 has 16 residues. Only the CDR3 DNA stays, 48 bases, in frame from base 1. The V and J ends are trimmed by 0 bases and 8 bases, leaving 16 bases between them. The protocol used for the library was multiplex PCR. These reads were obtained on an Illumina HiSeq 4000. CDR3 regions were amplified by Arm-PCR with iRepertoire HTBI primers to construct TCR beta libraries. Gel purification was performed on PCR products prior to sequencing. On the authors' methods: Across samples, 60 to 75 TRBV and approximately 15 TRBJ segments were identified and used for gene usage analysis of CDR3 amino acid clonotypes. COPE and FqMerger were used to merge the filtered high-quality paired reads into contigs. Contigs were aligned with BLAST to IMGT TRBV, TRBD and TRBJ reference genes, and CDR3 was defined per IMGT. Highly expanded clones were defined as clonotypes with a frequency above 0.1%. Shannon entropy served as the measure of repertoire diversity, while the Gini coefficient captured V-J evenness. A clonotype was considered public if more than one individual shared it. TCRdb itself trimmed the public reads at Q25 with fastp, ran MiXCR and retained productive beta chains. CDR3 protein duplicates are merged, each entry listing the most common genes and DNA. These V and J calls originate from TCRdb's pipeline instead of the authors' own analysis. The sample records roughly 700,000 distinct CDR3 sequences, roughly 30% of which are singletons. The biggest ten clones account for about 42% of the sample.

Regarding this clonotype: Its binding antigen is unknown. No much larger clone is present one base from it, and per-base qualities are unavailable.

The time point label corresponds to: persistent/refractory GD, antithyroid drugs over 5 years with positive TRAb. For both TCR sequencing and RNA sequencing, RNA was extracted from PBMCs using TRIzol. The diagnosis of Graves' disease was made according to American Thyroid Association guidelines. Patients were recruited from an endocrinology department in Xi'an, China. Each patient gave 9 to 10 milliliters of peripheral blood, collected in an EDTA anticoagulant tube. PBMCs were isolated by Ficoll Paque Plus density gradient separation without further T cell sorting. An Agilent 2100 Bioanalyzer and agarose gel were used to check RNA quality, while a NanoDrop 2000 measured RNA concentration. Results the study describes overall, beyond this receptor: Only the TCR beta chain was sequenced and analyzed. Peripheral blood alone was examined, since thyroid tissue, which constituted the primary lesion, could not be accessed. Preferential use of TRBV28, TRBJ1-2 and TRBJ2-5 was observed in persistent disease, whereas TRBV20-1 and TRBJ2-1 were favored in newly diagnosed disease. Persistent patients shared more public clonotypes among themselves (2,741) than newly diagnosed patients did (about 970). Persistent Graves' disease patients showed lower TCR Shannon entropy and fewer highly expanded clones than newly diagnosed patients, suggesting clonal expansion. The small sample size was acknowledged by the authors as a limitation that may reduce accuracy.

The sequence was obtained from a female donor with Graves disease. The material sequenced was peripheral blood mononuclear cells (PBMCs), taken when the disease was refractory, from a patient treated with antithyroid drugs. The rearrangement joined TRBV6-2 or TRBV6-3 to TRBJ1-4; TRBD1 is possibly the D segment (6 matching bases). The DNA sequence is TGTGCCAGCAGTTACTCGAATCCAGGGGTGGGAGAAAAACTGTTTTTT. It codes for CASSYSNPGVGEKLFF.